The text below deals with one TCR beta chain. This specimen comes from a study of cytomegalovirus exposure and HLA in healthy donors. With 60 Vbeta and 13 Jbeta primers, the PCR was carried out. Only in-frame clones appear in the TCRdb table, and some are missing; sequencing was by immunoSEQ multiplex PCR. This sample has around 100,000 clones, with 70% to 85% found just once. With 0 bases removed from V and 4 bases from J, the gap between germline ends came to 10 bases. The CDR3 extends over 16 amino acids. CDR1 is MNHNY, CDR2 SVGAGI, per germline (reference sequence). The sequenced sample consisted of PBMCs. The receptor was derived from a woman in her thirties or forties in good health and CMV-seronegative. The gene calls are TRBV6-6 and TRBJ2-6; D perhaps matches TRBD1 (6 bases). CDR3 coding DNA: TGTGCCAGCAGTTACTCCGGGACATACGGGGCCAACGTCCTGACTTTC. Translating it yields CASSYSGTYGANVLTF.